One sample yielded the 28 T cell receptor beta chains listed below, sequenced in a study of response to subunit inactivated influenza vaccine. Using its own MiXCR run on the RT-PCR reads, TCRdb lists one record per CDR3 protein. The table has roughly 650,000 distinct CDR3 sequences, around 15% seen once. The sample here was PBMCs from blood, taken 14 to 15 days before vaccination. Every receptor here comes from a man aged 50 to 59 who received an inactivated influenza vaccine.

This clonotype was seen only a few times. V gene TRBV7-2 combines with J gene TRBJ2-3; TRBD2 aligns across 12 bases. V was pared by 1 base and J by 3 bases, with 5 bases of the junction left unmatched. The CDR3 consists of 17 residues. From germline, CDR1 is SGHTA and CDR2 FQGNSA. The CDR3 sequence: CASSLVPSGGATDTQYF. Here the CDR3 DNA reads TGTGCCAGCAGCTTAGTCCCTAGCGGGGGGGCAACAGATACGCAGTATTTT.

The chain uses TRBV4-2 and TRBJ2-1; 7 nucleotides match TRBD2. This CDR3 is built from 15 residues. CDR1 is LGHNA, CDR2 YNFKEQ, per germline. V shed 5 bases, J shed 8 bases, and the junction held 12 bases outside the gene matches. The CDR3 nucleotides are TGTGCCAGCAGCGGGCGGGGGACCCTACGCGATGAGCAGTTCTTC. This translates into CASSGRGTLRDEQFF.

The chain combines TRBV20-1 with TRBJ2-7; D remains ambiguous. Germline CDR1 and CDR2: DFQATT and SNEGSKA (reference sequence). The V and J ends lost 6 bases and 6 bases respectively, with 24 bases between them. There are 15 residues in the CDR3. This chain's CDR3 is CSATKPGPLTGEQYF. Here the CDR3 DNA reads TGCAGTGCAACTAAACCGGGCCCTCTAACGGGCGAGCAGTACTTC.

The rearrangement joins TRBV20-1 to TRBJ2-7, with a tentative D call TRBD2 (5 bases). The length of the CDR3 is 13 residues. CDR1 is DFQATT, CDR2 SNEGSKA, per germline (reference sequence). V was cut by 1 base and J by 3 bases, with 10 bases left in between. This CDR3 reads CSARGTLNYEQYF. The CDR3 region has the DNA TGCAGTGCTAGAGGGACTCTTAACTACGAGCAGTACTTC.

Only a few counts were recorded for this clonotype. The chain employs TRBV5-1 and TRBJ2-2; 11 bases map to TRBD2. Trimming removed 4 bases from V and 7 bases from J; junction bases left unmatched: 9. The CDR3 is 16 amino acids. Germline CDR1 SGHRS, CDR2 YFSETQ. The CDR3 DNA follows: TGCGCCAGCAGCCCAACACTAGCGGGAGATCTCGGGGAGCTGTTTTTT. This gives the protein CASSPTLAGDLGELFF.

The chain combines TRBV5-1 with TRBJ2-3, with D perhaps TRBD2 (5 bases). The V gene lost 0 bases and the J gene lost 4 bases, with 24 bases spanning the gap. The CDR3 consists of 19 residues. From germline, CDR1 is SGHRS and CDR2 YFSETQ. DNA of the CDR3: TGCGCCAGCAGCTTGGAACGGTATTCTCGGGGATGGGGTGCAGATACGCAGTATTTT. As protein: CASSLERYSRGWGADTQYF.

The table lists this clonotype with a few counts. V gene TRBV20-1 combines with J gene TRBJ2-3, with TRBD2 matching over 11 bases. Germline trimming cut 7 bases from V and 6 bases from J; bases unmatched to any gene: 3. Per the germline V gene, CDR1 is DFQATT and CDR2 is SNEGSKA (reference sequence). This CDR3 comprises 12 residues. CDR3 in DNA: TGCAGTGGTGCTAGCGGGGGGGATACGCAGTATTTT. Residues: CSGASGGDTQYF.

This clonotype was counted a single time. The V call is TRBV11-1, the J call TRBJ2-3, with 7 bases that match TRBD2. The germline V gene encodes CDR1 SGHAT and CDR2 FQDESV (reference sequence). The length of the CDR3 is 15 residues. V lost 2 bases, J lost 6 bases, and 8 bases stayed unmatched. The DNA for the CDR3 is TGTGCCAGCAGCTTATGGGGGAGGGAGATGGATACGCAGTATTTT. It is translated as CASSLWGREMDTQYF.

CDR3 in DNA: TGTGCCAGCAGCTCAAGCCACCCATGGGGCTCCTACAATGAGCAGTTCTTC. Protein product: CASSSSHPWGSYNEQFF. The V and J genes are TRBV5-6 and TRBJ2-1, with no clear D. Germline V gives CDR1 SGHDT, CDR2 YYEEEE. Trimming left V 3 bases short and J 0 bases short, with 16 bases between. This CDR3 is 17 amino acids long.

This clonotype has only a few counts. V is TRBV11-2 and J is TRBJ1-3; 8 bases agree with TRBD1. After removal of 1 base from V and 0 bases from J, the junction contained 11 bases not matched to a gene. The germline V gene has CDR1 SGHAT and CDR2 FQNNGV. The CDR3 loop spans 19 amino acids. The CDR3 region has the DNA TGTGCCAGCAGCTTAGGGGACAGGCTCACTTTGGGCTCTGGAAACACCATATATTTT. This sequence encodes CASSLGDRLTLGSGNTIYF.

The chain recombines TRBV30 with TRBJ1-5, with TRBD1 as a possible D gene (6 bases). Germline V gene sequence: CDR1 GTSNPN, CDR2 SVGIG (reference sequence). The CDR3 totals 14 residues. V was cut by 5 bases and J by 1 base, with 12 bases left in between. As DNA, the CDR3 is TGTGCCTGGTCGGGGGGGGCGAGCAATCAGCCCCAGCATTTT. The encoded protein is CAWSGGASNQPQHF.

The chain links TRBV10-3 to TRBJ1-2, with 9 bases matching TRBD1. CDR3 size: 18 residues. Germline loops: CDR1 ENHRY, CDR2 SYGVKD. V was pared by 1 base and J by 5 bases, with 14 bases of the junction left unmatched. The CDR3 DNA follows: TGTGCCATCAGTGAGTTTAGGAGTTCGGGACAGGGAAAGTATGGCTACACCTTC. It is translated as CAISEFRSSGQGKYGYTF.

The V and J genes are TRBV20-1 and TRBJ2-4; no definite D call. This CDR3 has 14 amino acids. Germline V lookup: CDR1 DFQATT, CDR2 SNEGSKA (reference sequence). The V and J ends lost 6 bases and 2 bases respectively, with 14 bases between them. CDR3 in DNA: TGCAGTGCCCCAATCGGCGCTACCAAAAACATTCAGTACTTC. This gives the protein CSAPIGATKNIQYF.

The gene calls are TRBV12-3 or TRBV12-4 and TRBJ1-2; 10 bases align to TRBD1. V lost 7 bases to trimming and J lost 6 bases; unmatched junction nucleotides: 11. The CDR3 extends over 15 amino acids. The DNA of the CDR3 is TGTGCCAGCATCCCAGCCTCGGGACAGGGGAATGGCTACACCTTC. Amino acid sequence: CASIPASGQGNGYTF.

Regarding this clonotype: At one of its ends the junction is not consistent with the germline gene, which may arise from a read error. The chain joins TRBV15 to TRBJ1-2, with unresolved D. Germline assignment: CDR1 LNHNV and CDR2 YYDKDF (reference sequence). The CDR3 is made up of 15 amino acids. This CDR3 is CATSSRRQMNYGYSF. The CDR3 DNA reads TGTGCCACCAGCTCCCGGCGGCAGATGAACTATGGCTACTCCTTC.

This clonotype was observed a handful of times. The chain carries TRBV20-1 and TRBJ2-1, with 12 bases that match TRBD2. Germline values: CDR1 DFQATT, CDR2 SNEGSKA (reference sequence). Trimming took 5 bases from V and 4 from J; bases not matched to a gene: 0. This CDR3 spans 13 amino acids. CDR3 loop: CSAGLAGYNEQFF. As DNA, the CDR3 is TGCAGTGCTGGACTAGCGGGGTACAATGAGCAGTTCTTC.

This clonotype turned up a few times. The CDR3 coding sequence is TGCAGCGTTGAAATTGGCACAGATACGCAGTATTTT. It is translated as CSVEIGTDTQYF. J is TRBJ2-3 and V is TRBV29-1; D is ambiguous. Trimming cost V 2 bases and J 1 base, with 4 bases left between them. The length of the CDR3 is 12 residues. Looked up from germline, CDR1 is SQVTM and CDR2 is ANQGSEA.

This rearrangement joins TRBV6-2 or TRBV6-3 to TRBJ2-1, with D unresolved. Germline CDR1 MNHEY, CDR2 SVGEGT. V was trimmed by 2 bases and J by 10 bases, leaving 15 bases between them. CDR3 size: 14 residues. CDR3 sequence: CASSYPQTGREQFF. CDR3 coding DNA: TGTGCCAGCAGTTACCCCCAGACCGGCCGAGAGCAGTTCTTC.

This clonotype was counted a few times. CDR3 residues: CASSAGTGRDGYTF. CDR3 DNA sequence: TGCGCCAGCAGCGCAGGGACAGGGAGGGATGGCTACACCTTC. The rearrangement links TRBV5-1 to TRBJ1-2; TRBD1 agrees at 9 bases. The V segment lost 4 bases and the J segment 6 bases; nucleotides outside the gene matches: 7. This CDR3 has 14 amino acids. From germline, CDR1 is SGHRS and CDR2 YFSETQ.

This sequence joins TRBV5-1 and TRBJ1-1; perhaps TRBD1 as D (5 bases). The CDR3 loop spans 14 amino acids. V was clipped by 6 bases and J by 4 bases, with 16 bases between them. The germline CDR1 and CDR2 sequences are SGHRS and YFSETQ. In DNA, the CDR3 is TGCGCCAGCAAATCGGGGGACTGGGGCACTGAAGCTTTCTTT. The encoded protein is CASKSGDWGTEAFF. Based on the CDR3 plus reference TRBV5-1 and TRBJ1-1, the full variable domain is KAGVTQTPRYLIKTRGQQVTLSCSPISGHRSVSWYQQTPGQGLQFLFEYFSETQRNKGNFPGRFSGRQFSNSRSEMNVSTLELGDSALYLCASKSGDWGTEAFFGQGTRLTVV.

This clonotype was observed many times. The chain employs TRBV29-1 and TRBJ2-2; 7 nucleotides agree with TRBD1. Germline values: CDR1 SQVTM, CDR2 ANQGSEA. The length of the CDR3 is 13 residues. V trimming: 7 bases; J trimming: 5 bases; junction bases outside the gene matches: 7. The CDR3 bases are TGCAGCGGAGGACAGGCTGTTACCGGGGAGCTGTTTTTT. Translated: CSGGQAVTGELFF.

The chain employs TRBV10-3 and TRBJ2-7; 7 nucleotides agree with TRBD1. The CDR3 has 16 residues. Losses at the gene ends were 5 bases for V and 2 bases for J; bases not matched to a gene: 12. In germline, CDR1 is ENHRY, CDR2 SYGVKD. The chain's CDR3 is CAISSAVTGVPYEQYF. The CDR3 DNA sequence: TGTGCCATCAGTTCGGCGGTAACAGGGGTCCCCTACGAGCAGTACTTC.

The CDR3 spells CASSQVWTVGGDEQYF. CDR3 in DNA: TGCGCCAGCAGCCAAGTTTGGACGGTCGGAGGAGACGAGCAGTACTTC. The chain carries TRBV4-1 and TRBJ2-7; possible D gene TRBD2, 5 bases. Germline lookup yields CDR1 MGHRA and CDR2 YSYEKL. V lost 1 base to trimming and J lost 5 bases, with 18 bases between them. CDR3 length: 16 amino acids.

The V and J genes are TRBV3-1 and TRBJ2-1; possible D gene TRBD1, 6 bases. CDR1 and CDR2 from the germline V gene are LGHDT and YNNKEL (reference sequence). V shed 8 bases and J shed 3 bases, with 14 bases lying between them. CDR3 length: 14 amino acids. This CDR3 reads CASREQGHYNEQFF. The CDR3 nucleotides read TGTGCCAGCCGGGAACAGGGCCACTACAATGAGCAGTTCTTC.

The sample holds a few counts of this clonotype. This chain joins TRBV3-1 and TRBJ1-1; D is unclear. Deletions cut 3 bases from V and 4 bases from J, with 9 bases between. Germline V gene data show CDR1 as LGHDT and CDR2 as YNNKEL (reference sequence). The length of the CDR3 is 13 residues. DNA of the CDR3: TGTGCCAGCAGCCAGCGGCTCGGCACTGAAGCTTTCTTT. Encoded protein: CASSQRLGTEAFF.

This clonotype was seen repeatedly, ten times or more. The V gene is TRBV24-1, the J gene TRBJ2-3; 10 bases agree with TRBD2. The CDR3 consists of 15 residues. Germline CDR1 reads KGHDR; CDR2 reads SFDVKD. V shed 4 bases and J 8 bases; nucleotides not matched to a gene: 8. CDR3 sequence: CATSDGLAGVGTQYF. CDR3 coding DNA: TGTGCCACCAGTGACGGTCTAGCGGGAGTAGGTACGCAGTATTTT.

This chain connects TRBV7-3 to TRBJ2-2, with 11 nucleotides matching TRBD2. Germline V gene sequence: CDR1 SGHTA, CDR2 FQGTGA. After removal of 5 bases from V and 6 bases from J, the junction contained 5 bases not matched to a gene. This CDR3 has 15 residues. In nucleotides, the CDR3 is TGTGCCAGCAGCCCAATAGCGGGAGGGGCCGGGGAGCTGTTTTTT. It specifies CASSPIAGGAGELFF.

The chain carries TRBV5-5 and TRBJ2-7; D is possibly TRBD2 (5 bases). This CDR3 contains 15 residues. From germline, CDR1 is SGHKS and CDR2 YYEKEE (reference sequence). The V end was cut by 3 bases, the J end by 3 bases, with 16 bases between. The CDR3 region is CASSSSPRTYYEQYF. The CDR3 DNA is TGTGCCAGCAGCTCCTCGCCCCGGACTTACTACGAGCAGTACTTC.